Each of the 6 T cell receptor beta chains below was sequenced from the same sample in a study of blood T cells in healthy people across ages. The use of a sample-barcoded 5' primer and a J-beta primer mix characterized a second PCR of about 7 to 12 cycles. TCRdb re-called the 5' RACE reads through MiXCR, storing one row per CDR3 protein. The table records roughly 1,300,000 distinct CDR3 sequences, almost 60% of them present only once. The sequenced material came from blood. The receptors shown here come from a man aged 18 to 35 in good health.

This clonotype was seen a few times. V gene TRBV7-9 combines with J gene TRBJ1-1; no clear D gene. CDR1 SEHNR and CDR2 FQNEAQ come from the germline V gene (reference sequence). V lost 6 bases and J 3 bases, leaving 17 bases between the germline ends. CDR3 size: 15 residues. The CDR3 protein is CASRHVPARHTEAFF. In DNA, the CDR3 is TGTGCCAGCAGACACGTCCCGGCCAGGCACACTGAAGCTTTCTTT.

The rearrangement joins TRBV6-2 or TRBV6-3 to TRBJ2-3; TRBD1 might be the D (6 bases). The CDR3 has 14 amino acids. The V and J ends lost 6 bases and 2 bases respectively, with 12 bases between them. The germline CDR1 and CDR2 sequences are MNHEY and SVGEGT. CDR3 in DNA: TGTGCCAGCAGCAAACAGGGCCCCACAGATACGCAGTATTTT. Translating gives CASSKQGPTDTQYF.

The chain couples TRBV4-2 to TRBJ2-1; 13 bases agree with TRBD2. The V gene end was trimmed by 4 bases and the J gene end by 8 bases; junction bases not matched to a gene: 8. CDR1 is LGHNA, CDR2 YNFKEQ, per germline. The CDR3 length is 16 residues. The CDR3 sequence: CASSPRTSGGLDEQFF. The CDR3 DNA is TGTGCCAGCAGCCCTCGGACTAGCGGGGGTTTAGATGAGCAGTTCTTC.

The rearrangement joins TRBV12-3 or TRBV12-4 to TRBJ2-5; 7 bases are shared with TRBD1. V gave up 7 bases and J gave up 2 bases; unmatched junction bases: 7. CDR3 length: 14 residues. The CDR3 sequence: CASTLGTEQETQYF. As DNA, the CDR3 is TGTGCCAGCACCTTAGGGACAGAACAAGAGACCCAGTACTTC.

V usage is TRBV7-2 and J usage is TRBJ2-3; D perhaps matches TRBD1 (7 bases). The CDR3 length is 14 residues. The ends were cut back, 3 bases at V and 10 bases at J, with 17 bases in the middle. Per germline, CDR1 SGHTA and CDR2 FQGNSA. CDR3 amino acids: CASSLAGGMESQYF. CDR3 nucleotide sequence: TGTGCCAGCAGCTTGGCAGGGGGGATGGAATCGCAGTATTTT.

The V call is TRBV29-1, the J call TRBJ2-7; D may be TRBD1 (5 bases). V shed 5 bases and J shed 6 bases, with 11 bases lying between them. This CDR3 comprises 11 residues. Germline CDR1 is SQVTM and CDR2 is ANQGSEA. In DNA, the CDR3 is TGCAGCGTTAGACTGGGGCTCGAGCAGTACTTC. It encodes CSVRLGLEQYF.